This T cell receptor (beta chain) came from a study of spatial heterogeneity in lung cancer. Study as a whole: The study consistently detected more beta-chain than alpha-chain sequences. Findings of the study overall: Estimates put coverage of tumor T cells roughly 7% for alpha and 11% to 15% for beta chains. Expanded intratumoral alpha and beta TCR counts tracked tumor mutation counts.

Documented time point: sample taken at primary tumor resection. There were approximately 69 donors, all of them untreated patients with early-stage non-small cell lung cancer. A word on this clonotype: What it recognizes is unknown.

The CDR3 length is 16 residues. V lost 8 bases, J lost 2 bases, and 5 bases stayed unmatched. TCRdb reprocessed the 5' RACE reads with MiXCR, giving one entry per CDR3 protein. The sample consists of 11,000 to 15,000 distinct CDR3 sequences, about 4.4% of them appearing once. This rearrangement joins TRBV12-3 or TRBV12-4 to TRBJ2-3; TRBD2 agrees at 15 bases. The sequence was collected from a female donor with early-stage non-small cell lung cancer. Sequencing used lung tumor tissue, obtained at surgery. CDR3 nucleotides: TGTGCCAGCTCGGGACTAGCGGGGGGATTCACAGATACGCAGTATTTT. Protein: CASSGLAGGFTDTQYF.